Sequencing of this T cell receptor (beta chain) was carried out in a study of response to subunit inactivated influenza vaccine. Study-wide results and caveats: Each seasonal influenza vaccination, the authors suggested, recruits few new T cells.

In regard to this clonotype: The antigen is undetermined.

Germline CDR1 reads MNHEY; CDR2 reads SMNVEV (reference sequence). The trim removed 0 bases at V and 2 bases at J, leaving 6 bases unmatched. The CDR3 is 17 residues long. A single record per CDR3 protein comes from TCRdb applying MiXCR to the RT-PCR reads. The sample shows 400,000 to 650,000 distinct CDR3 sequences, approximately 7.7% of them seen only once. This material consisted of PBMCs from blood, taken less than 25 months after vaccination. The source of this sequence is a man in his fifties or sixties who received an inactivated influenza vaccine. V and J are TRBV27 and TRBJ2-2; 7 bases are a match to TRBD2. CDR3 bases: TGTGCCAGCAGTTTATCGAAGACTAGCTTCAACACCGGGGAGCTGTTTTTT. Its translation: CASSLSKTSFNTGELFF.